This T cell receptor (beta chain) is from a study of tumor T cells in aggressive B-cell lymphoma. The germline V gene has CDR1 SGHTA and CDR2 FQGNSA. The V and J ends lost 1 base and 2 bases respectively, with 7 bases between them. This CDR3 is 14 amino acids long. Method: immunoSEQ multiplex PCR; TCRdb's copy keeps in-frame clones and lacks some. Here the sample spans around 3,300 clones, around 86% being singletons. The chain recombines TRBV7-2 with TRBJ2-3; the D gene is possibly TRBD2 (5 bases). The sample taken for sequencing was tumor tissue. The sequence derives from an adult with diffuse large B cell lymphoma. CDR3 sequence: CASSLVDYTDTQYF. The CDR3 DNA is TGTGCCAGCAGCTTAGTAGACTACACAGATACGCAGTATTTT.